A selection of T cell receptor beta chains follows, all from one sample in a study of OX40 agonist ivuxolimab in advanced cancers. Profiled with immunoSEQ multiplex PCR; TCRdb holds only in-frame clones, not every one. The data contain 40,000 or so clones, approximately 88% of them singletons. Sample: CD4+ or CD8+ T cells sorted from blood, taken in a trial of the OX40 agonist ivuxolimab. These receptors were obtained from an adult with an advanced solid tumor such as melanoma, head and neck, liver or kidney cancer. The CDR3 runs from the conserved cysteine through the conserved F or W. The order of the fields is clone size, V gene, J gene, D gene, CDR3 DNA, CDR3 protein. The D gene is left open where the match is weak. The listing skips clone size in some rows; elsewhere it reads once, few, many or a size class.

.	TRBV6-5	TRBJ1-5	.	TGTGCCAGCAGTTCCCTCGGACGGAGCAATCAGCCCCAGCATTTT	CASSSLGRSNQPQHF
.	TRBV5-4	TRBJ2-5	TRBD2	TGTGCCAGCAGCTGGACTAGCGGGGGACCACAAGAGACCCAGTACTTC	CASSWTSGGPQETQYF
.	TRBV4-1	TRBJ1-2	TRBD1	TGCGCCAGCAGCCAAGGGCAGGGGGCGTGGGGCTGCACCTTC	CASSQGQGAWGCTF
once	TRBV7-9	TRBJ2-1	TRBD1	TGTGCCAGCAGCTTAGGGGGTGGACAGGGGACGCGATGGGATGAGCAGTTCTTC	CASSLGGGQGTRWDEQFF
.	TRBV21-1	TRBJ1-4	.	TGTGCCAGCAGCTCTCCACCCGTAGGGGGGGACATAATTAAACTGTTTTTT	CASSSPPVGGDIIKLFF
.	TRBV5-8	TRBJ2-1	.	TGTGCCAGCAGCCAGGGGACGGGGTTTCGCAATGAGCAGTTCTTC	CASSQGTGFRNEQFF
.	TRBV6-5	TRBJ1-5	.	TGTGCCAGCAGTAAAGGAGCGCTGGATCAGCCCCAGCATTTT	CASSKGALDQPQHF
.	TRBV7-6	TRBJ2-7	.	TGTGCCAGCAGTCGTAGTGGTTCGGATCCCTACGAGCAGTACTTC	CASSRSGSDPYEQYF
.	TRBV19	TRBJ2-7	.	TGTGCCAGTAGTCCGGGGACGGCCTACGAGCAGTACTTC	CASSPGTAYEQYF
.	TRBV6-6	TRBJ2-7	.	TGTGCCAGCAGTTACTCGGGAGAGCAGTACTTC	CASSYSGEQYF
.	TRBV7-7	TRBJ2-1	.	TGTGCCAGCAGCTTGCTGCCGGGACTTTACAATGAGCAGTTCTTC	CASSLLPGLYNEQFF
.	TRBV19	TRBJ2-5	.	TGTGCCAGTAGTATCGGCGGAGGGACGGGGGAGACCCAGTACTTC	CASSIGGGTGETQYF
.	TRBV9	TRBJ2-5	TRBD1	TGTGCCAGCAGCTCAGGGGGAAGCTTACAAGAGACCCAGTACTTC	CASSSGGSLQETQYF
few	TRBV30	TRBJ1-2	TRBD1	TGTGCCTGGAGTGCGGACAGGGACCCCATGGGCTACACCTTC	CAWSADRDPMGYTF
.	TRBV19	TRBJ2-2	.	TGTGCCAGTAGTCCCCAGTACTCAAACACCGGGGAGCTGTTTTTT	CASSPQYSNTGELFF
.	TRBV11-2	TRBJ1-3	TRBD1	TGTGCCAGCAGCTTAGATCAGGGGGCCGGAAACACCATATATTTT	CASSLDQGAGNTIYF
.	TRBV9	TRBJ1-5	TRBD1	TGTGCCAGCAGCGTAGGGACAGGGGGAAATCAGCCCCAGCATTTT	CASSVGTGGNQPQHF
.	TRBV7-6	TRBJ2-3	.	TGTGCCAGCAGCCATGGTCAGGGGGGGGATACGCAGTATTTT	CASSHGQGGDTQYF
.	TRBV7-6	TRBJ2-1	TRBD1	TGTGCCAGCAGCTCGGGACAGGGGGTCTACAATGAGCAGTTCTTC	CASSSGQGVYNEQFF
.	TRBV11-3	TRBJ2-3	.	TGTGCCAGCAGCTTAGATCGGGGAGCGCCTGGCACAGATACGCAGTATTTT	CASSLDRGAPGTDTQYF
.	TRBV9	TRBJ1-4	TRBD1	TGTGCCAGCAGCGCAACCGCGGGACAGGGTGCAACTAATGAAAAACTGTTTTTT	CASSATAGQGATNEKLFF
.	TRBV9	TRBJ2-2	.	TGTGCCAGCAGCGTAGGGGGCGCGAACACCGGGGAGCTGTTTTTT	CASSVGGANTGELFF
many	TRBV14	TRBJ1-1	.	TGTGCCAGCAGCCAAGGGGGGGCCTTGAACACTGAAGCTTTCTTT	CASSQGGALNTEAFF
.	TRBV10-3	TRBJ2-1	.	TGTGCCATCAGTCCGCAGGAGGGGACCTCCTACAATGAGCAGTTCTTC	CAISPQEGTSYNEQFF
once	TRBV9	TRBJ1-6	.	TGTGCCAGCAGCGTAACAGGACTCAACCCGGCTAATTCACCCCTCCACTTT	CASSVTGLNPANSPLHF
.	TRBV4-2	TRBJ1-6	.	TGTGCCAGCAGCCAAACCGGGACTGAAAATTCACCCCTCCACTTT	CASSQTGTENSPLHF
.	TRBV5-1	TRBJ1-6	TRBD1	TGCGCCAGCAGCTTGGGACAGGGGGCTTATAATTCACCCCTCCACTTT	CASSLGQGAYNSPLHF
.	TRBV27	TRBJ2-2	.	TGTGCCAGCAGCCCCATCGCCGCCGGGGAGCTGTTTTTT	CASSPIAAGELFF
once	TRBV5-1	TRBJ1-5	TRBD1	TGTGCCAGCAGTTTGTACAGGGGGCATCAGCCCCAGCATTTT	CASSLYRGHQPQHF
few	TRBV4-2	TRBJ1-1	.	TGTGCCAGCAGCCGGTCCGGGGCGTCCACTGAAGCTTTCTTT	CASSRSGASTEAFF
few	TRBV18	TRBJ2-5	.	TGTGCCAGCTCACCATCGGAGGGGTACTGGGAGACCCAGTACTTC	CASSPSEGYWETQYF
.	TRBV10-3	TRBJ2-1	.	TGTGCCATCAGTGAGCCAGGGAGTCTATACAATGAGCAGTTCTTC	CAISEPGSLYNEQFF
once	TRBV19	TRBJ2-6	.	TGTGCCAGTAGTATCCCAGGGACTGGGGCCAACGTCCTGACTTTC	CASSIPGTGANVLTF
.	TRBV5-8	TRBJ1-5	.	TGTGCCAGCAGTCTGGACTCAGGGGGCAATCAGCCCCAGCATTTT	CASSLDSGGNQPQHF